These T cell receptor beta chains were read from a single sample in a study of blood T cell repertoires in COVID-19. Using immunoSEQ multiplex PCR, the repertoire was profiled, and TCRdb retains in-frame clones only, with some absent. Of approximately 94,000 clones listed, less than 85% are singletons. The sequenced sample consisted of peripheral blood. The origin of the receptors is a human donor in a cohort sampled during active COVID-19. CDR3s leave out the opening cysteine and the closing phenylalanine or tryptophan. The D gene is left open where the match is weak.

NA,TRBV9,TRBJ1-3,ASSADSSSGNTIY
TRBD2,TRBV19,TRBJ2-7,ASSSSLAGGHEQY
NA,TRBV5-1,TRBJ1-1,ASSNGQMMNTEAF
NA,TRBV7-2,TRBJ1-6,ASSFGGQNNSPLH
NA,TRBV5-6,TRBJ1-4,ASSLRQDKLF
TRBD1,TRBV6-5,TRBJ1-1,ASKQGAEAF
TRBD2,TRBV5-5,TRBJ2-3,ASSHTSVTDTQY
NA,TRBV28,TRBJ2-7,ASSFALEGYEQY
NA,TRBV2,TRBJ1-1,ASRGPNTEAF
NA,TRBV2,TRBJ2-1,ASKRGFASYNEQF
NA,TRBV4-1,TRBJ1-5,ASSQLPGGGGPQH
NA,TRBV28,TRBJ2-7,ASSSTGPPYEQY
NA,TRBV6-5,TRBJ1-5,ASSLDTPTPQH
NA,TRBV6-2/TRBV6-3,TRBJ2-7,ASSPQRYEQY
NA,TRBV19,TRBJ1-2,ASRPPGIRGYT
TRBD2,TRBV7-8,TRBJ2-2,ASSLGGTSGNTGELF
NA,TRBV4-1,TRBJ1-2,ASSQGPLGYGYT
NA,TRBV11-3,TRBJ2-5,ASSHGTPGETQY
NA,TRBV6-6,TRBJ1-2,ASSLRVGYT
TRBD2,TRBV6-4,TRBJ2-1,ASSGLAGGSSGSYNEQF
NA,TRBV2,TRBJ2-1,ASSLWRDPPPTYNEQF
NA,TRBV7-9,TRBJ1-2,ASSLVRYGYT
NA,TRBV5-1,TRBJ2-1,ASSLVMTDNEQF
TRBD1,TRBV28,TRBJ1-5,ASSIGQGAIQPQH
NA,TRBV19,TRBJ1-5,ASRQQGYNQPQH
TRBD1,TRBV6-4,TRBJ2-3,ASSDERGGSDTQY
TRBD1,TRBV19,TRBJ1-1,ASSRDRGPTEAF
NA,TRBV28,TRBJ1-3,ASSMISPGSGGSGNTIY
TRBD2,TRBV4-1,TRBJ2-2,ASSHGTSGNTGELF
TRBD1,TRBV6-1,TRBJ2-3,ASSVGTGYLTDTQY
TRBD1,TRBV19,TRBJ1-2,ASRGAVGQVYGYT
NA,TRBV19,TRBJ2-3,ASSIGLGFRRSNSTDTQY
TRBD1,TRBV7-9,TRBJ2-7,ASSRRGQGYEQY
NA,TRBV11-2,TRBJ2-1,ASSSRMHEQF
NA,TRBV7-2,TRBJ2-6,ASSGQSSGANVLT
NA,TRBV15,TRBJ2-7,ATSTPTGRQY
TRBD1,TRBV4-1,TRBJ2-1,ASSQFLRTGTNEQF
TRBD2,TRBV4-1,TRBJ2-2,ASSQVLAGATGELF
NA,TRBV3-1/TRBV3-2,TRBJ2-7,ASSPSGNGGGYEQY
NA,TRBV24-1,TRBJ2-5,ATSDPSGVAQETQY
NA,TRBV27,TRBJ1-3,ASSLRGGLNTIY
TRBD2,TRBV28,TRBJ2-7,ASSLRVGTSGSNPYEQY
TRBD1,TRBV11-1,TRBJ2-7,ASSIPGQAPRQY
NA,TRBV20-1,TRBJ1-2,SASSDYGYT
TRBD1,TRBV10-3,TRBJ1-1,AIRGQTNTEAF
NA,TRBV7-6,TRBJ2-3,ASSRQPADTQY
NA,TRBV11-3,TRBJ1-5,ASSLGGGIPNQPQH
TRBD1,TRBV7-9,TRBJ1-5,ASSLGDRGQQPQH
TRBD1,TRBV5-5,TRBJ2-6,ASSLGLQGAFKANVLT
TRBD2,TRBV2,TRBJ2-1,ASSEGGFNEQF
TRBD1,TRBV27,TRBJ2-7,ASSGQGRKQY
TRBD2,TRBV23-1,TRBJ2-5,ASSQYRLAGGYQETQY
TRBD2,TRBV19,TRBJ2-1,ASSIGTSGSYNEQF
NA,TRBV4-1,TRBJ1-2,ASSQGGSLYYGYT